This TCR beta chain derives from a study of blood T cells in healthy people across ages. The CDR3 is 14 residues long. The germline gives CDR1 SGHAT, CDR2 FQNNGV. Worth noting for this clonotype: The junction departs from germline at one end; a sequencing error may be responsible.

Using a J-beta primer mix together with a sample-barcoded 5' primer, a second PCR was run for about 6 to 11 cycles. Via MiXCR, TCRdb re-called the 5' RACE reads, giving one row per CDR3 protein. The sample has more than 1,400,000 distinct CDR3 sequences, around 42% seen once. The TCR originated in a woman in her late teens or twenties in good health. Sequencing was done on a sample of blood. The V call is TRBV11-2, the J call TRBJ1-2; no definite D call. The CDR3 protein is CASSVDPGGYGYTF. The CDR3 DNA reads TGTGCCAGCAGCGTAGATCCGGGAGGGTATGGCTACACCTTC.